Below are 2 T cell receptor beta chains sequenced from a single sample in a study of T-cell reconstitution after alpha-beta-depleted transplantation in children. Unique molecular identifiers were built into the TCRbeta library. TCRdb passed the PCR reads through MiXCR, listing each CDR3 protein once. The sample has about 240,000 distinct CDR3 sequences, about a quarter seen once. The material was PBMCs, obtained before TCRalphabeta/CD19-depleted stem cell transplant. These TCRs come from a girl aged 2-15 years with Fanconi anemia, due to receive a stem cell transplant.

This clonotype came up many times. The V and J genes are TRBV27 and TRBJ2-1; D is possibly TRBD1 or TRBD2 (6 bases each). The CDR3 is made up of 18 amino acids. V was pared by 5 bases and J by 7 bases, with 27 bases between. Germline V lookup: CDR1 MNHEY, CDR2 SMNVEV (reference sequence). This chain's CDR3 is CASSTYPLGGPLGNEQFF. In DNA, the CDR3 is TGTGCCAGCAGTACATACCCTCTGGGGGGCCCCTTAGGGAATGAGCAGTTCTTC.

J is TRBJ1-5 and V is TRBV2, with D tentatively TRBD1 (6 bases). The CDR3 has 14 amino acids. Germline V gene lookup returns CDR1 SNHLY and CDR2 FYNNEI. V lost 6 bases and J 1 base, leaving 10 bases between the germline ends. Written as DNA, the CDR3 is TGTGCCAGCAGGGACAGTGGGAGCAATCAGCCCCAGCATTTT. Its protein is CASRDSGSNQPQHF.